One sample yielded the 17 T cell receptor beta chains listed below, sequenced in a study of cytomegalovirus exposure and HLA in healthy donors. The PCR was carried out with 60 Vbeta primers and 13 Jbeta primers. TCRdb keeps only in-frame clones here, not all; method: immunoSEQ multiplex PCR. Of under 200,000 clones in the sample, 82% were seen once. Sequenced: PBMCs. The receptors here all came from a woman aged 45-65 years in good health and CMV-seronegative.

A remark on this clone: The identical CDR3 is also encoded by other nucleotide sequences in the sample. V is TRBV7-9 and J is TRBJ2-7, with D perhaps TRBD2 (5 bases). The germline V gene encodes CDR1 SEHNR and CDR2 FQNEAQ (reference sequence). This CDR3 has 14 residues. Trimming stripped 5 bases from V and 0 bases from J, with 11 bases between. As DNA, the CDR3 is TGTGCCAGCAGCCCGAGCGGTAACTCCTACGAGCAGTACTTC. Translation gives CASSPSGNSYEQYF.

The chain uses TRBV27 and TRBJ1-5; D unclear. This CDR3 spans 14 amino acids. Trimming removed 3 bases at V and 4 bases at J, with 10 bases between. The V gene's germline CDR1 is MNHEY and CDR2 SMNVEV (reference sequence). In DNA form, the CDR3 reads TGTGCCAGCAGTTTTCAGTGGGCGAATCAGCCCCAGCATTTT. Amino acid sequence: CASSFQWANQPQHF.

J is TRBJ2-5 and V is TRBV6-5; the D is unclear. Germline assignment: CDR1 MNHEY and CDR2 SVGAGI. Trimming removed 2 bases at V and 2 bases at J, with 6 bases between. The CDR3 covers 13 residues. The CDR3 region is CASSYGGQETQYF. The CDR3 DNA sequence: TGTGCCAGCAGTTACGGCGGACAAGAGACCCAGTACTTC.

The chain couples TRBV10-3 to TRBJ2-7, with 9 bases aligning to TRBD1. J gave up 3 bases and V 5 bases, and 5 bases lay outside the gene matches. CDR1 is ENHRY, CDR2 SYGVKD, per germline. There are 14 residues in the CDR3. The CDR3 sequence is CAISPGQGDYEQYF. The DNA of the CDR3 is TGTGCCATCAGTCCGGGACAGGGTGACTACGAGCAGTACTTC.

The rearrangement links TRBV4-2 to TRBJ2-2, with 9 bases matching TRBD2. This CDR3 has 17 residues. Germline values: CDR1 LGHNA, CDR2 YNFKEQ. The J segment lost 1 base and the V segment lost 0 bases, leaving 3 bases of the junction unmatched. The chain's CDR3 is CASSQDPLAGNTGELFF. CDR3 bases: TGTGCCAGCAGCCAAGATCCACTAGCGGGGAACACCGGGGAGCTGTTTTTT.

This chain links TRBV11-2 with TRBJ2-7; 7 bases are shared with TRBD2. This CDR3 region has 15 residues. Per germline, CDR1 SGHAT and CDR2 FQNNGV. After removal of 5 bases from V and 4 bases from J, the junction contained 11 bases not matched to a gene. The CDR3 nucleotides read TGTGCCAGCAGCCTAGCCCGGTCTAGCGGATACGAGCAGTACTTC. It yields the protein CASSLARSSGYEQYF.

The V gene is TRBV27, the J gene TRBJ1-5; weak D call: TRBD1 (6 bases). The CDR3 spans 14 residues. V shed 0 bases and J shed 6 bases, with 9 bases lying between them. From germline, CDR1 is MNHEY and CDR2 SMNVEV (reference sequence). CDR3: CASSLSVGGQPQHF. CDR3 nucleotides: TGTGCCAGCAGTTTATCGGTAGGGGGTCAGCCCCAGCATTTT.

The V and J genes are TRBV5-1 and TRBJ2-1; tentative D call: TRBD2 (6 bases). This CDR3 contains 15 residues. Germline values: CDR1 SGHRS, CDR2 YFSETQ. V lost 0 bases to trimming and J lost 4 bases, with 11 bases between them. The CDR3 spells CASSLVSRGYNEQFF. Written as DNA, the CDR3 is TGCGCCAGCAGCTTGGTCTCGCGGGGTTACAATGAGCAGTTCTTC.

This clone was counted a single time. The genes are TRBV6-1 and TRBJ2-5; a possible D gene is TRBD1 (7 bases). With the DNA end fitting TRBJ2-7 better, the J assignment may be wrong. Germline V gene sequence: CDR1 MNHNS, CDR2 SASEGT. The CDR3 contains 14 residues. CDR3 nucleotide sequence: TGTGCCAGCAGGGAGGGACAGAGTACCTACGAGCAGTACTTC. Translation: CASREGQSTYEQYF.

As DNA, the CDR3 is TGTGCCATCAGTGACTGGCGGGACTCCTACAATGAGCAGTTCTTC. Translating gives CAISDWRDSYNEQFF. V and J are TRBV10-3 and TRBJ2-1; perhaps TRBD2 as D (6 bases). This CDR3 has 15 amino acids. Trimming shortened V by 3 bases and J by 0 bases, and 9 bases separated the two germline ends. Germline CDR1 reads ENHRY; CDR2 reads SYGVKD.

The chain combines TRBV14 with TRBJ1-1; D perhaps matches TRBD1 (6 bases). Trimming took off 3 bases at V and 1 base at J, with 9 bases between the two ends. Looked up from germline, CDR1 is SGHDN and CDR2 is FVKESK. This CDR3 is built from 14 residues. The CDR3 DNA is TGTGCCAGCAGCCACCTAGGGGGGAACACTGAAGCTTTCTTT. This sequence encodes CASSHLGGNTEAFF.

V and J are TRBV7-2 and TRBJ2-7; 7 nucleotides agree with TRBD1. The V gene's germline CDR1 is SGHTA and CDR2 FQGNSA. The CDR3 length is 15 residues. V lost 5 bases, J lost 0 bases, and 7 bases stayed unmatched. The DNA of the CDR3 is TGTGCCAGCAGCCCGGGACAGCTAGCCTCCTACGAGCAGTACTTC. Translation: CASSPGQLASYEQYF.

V is TRBV19 and J is TRBJ1-4; unclear D gene. Germline loops: CDR1 LNHDA, CDR2 SQIVND (reference sequence). CDR3 length: 15 amino acids. Trimming took 3 bases from V and 1 from J, leaving 9 bases between them. CDR3: CASSITGLTNEKLFF. CDR3 DNA: TGTGCCAGTAGTATCACGGGGTTAACTAATGAAAAACTGTTTTTT.

V gene TRBV14 combines with J gene TRBJ2-7, with TRBD2 as a possible D gene (6 bases). The CDR3 consists of 13 residues. The germline V and J ends were trimmed by 1 base and 7 bases, with 11 bases remaining between them. CDR1 and CDR2 (germline): SGHDN, FVKESK. The CDR3 DNA reads as TGTGCCAGCAGCCAAGTCTGGGGGAGGGAGCAGTACTTC. Its protein is CASSQVWGREQYF.

The rearrangement links TRBV11-3 to TRBJ2-2; 10 bases are a match to TRBD2. Trimming removed 5 bases from V and 5 bases from J; junction bases left unmatched: 11. CDR1 is SGHNT and CDR2 is YENEEA in the germline V gene. The CDR3 sequence is 17 residues long. CDR3 residues: CASSTSWLAGETGELFF. DNA for the CDR3: TGTGCCAGCAGCACTTCGTGGCTAGCGGGAGAAACCGGGGAGCTGTTTTTT.

The V call is TRBV9, the J call TRBJ1-6; the match to TRBD1 covers 9 bases. J lost 7 bases, V lost 4 bases, and 6 bases had no gene match. Germline CDR1 SGDLS, CDR2 YYNGEE. This CDR3 spans 15 amino acids. In nucleotides, the CDR3 is TGTGCCAGCAGCTCCGGGACAGGGCTGAATTCACCCCTCCACTTT. This encodes CASSSGTGLNSPLHF.

This chain joins TRBV25-1 and TRBJ1-4, with a weak D call TRBD1 (6 bases). Germline assignment: CDR1 MGHDK and CDR2 SYGVNS. Trimming pared 6 bases from V and 8 bases from J, leaving 19 bases between. CDR3 length equals 15 residues. The DNA for the CDR3 is TGTGCCAGCAGCGCTGAGGGGGGGTCCAGAGAAAAACTGTTTTTT. It translates to CASSAEGGSREKLFF. Complete variable domain (other parts from reference TRBV25-1 and TRBJ1-4): EADIYQTPRYLVIGTGKKITLECSQTMGHDKMYWYQQDPGMELHLIHYSYGVNSTEKGDLSSESTVSRIRTEHFPLTLESARPSHTSQYLCASSAEGGSREKLFFGSGTQLSVL.